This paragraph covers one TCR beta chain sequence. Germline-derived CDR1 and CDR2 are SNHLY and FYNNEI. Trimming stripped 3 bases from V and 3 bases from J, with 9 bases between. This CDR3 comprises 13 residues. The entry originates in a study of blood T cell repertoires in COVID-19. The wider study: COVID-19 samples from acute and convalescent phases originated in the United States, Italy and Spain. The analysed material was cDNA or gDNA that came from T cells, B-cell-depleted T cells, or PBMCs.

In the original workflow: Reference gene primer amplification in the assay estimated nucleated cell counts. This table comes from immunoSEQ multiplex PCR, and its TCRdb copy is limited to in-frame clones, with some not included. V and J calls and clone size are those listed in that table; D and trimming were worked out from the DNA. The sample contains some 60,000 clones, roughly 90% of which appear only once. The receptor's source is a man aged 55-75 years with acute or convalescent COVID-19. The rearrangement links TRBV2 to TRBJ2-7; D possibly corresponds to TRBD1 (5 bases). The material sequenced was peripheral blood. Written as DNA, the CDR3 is TGTGCCAGCAGTGATATCCAGGGCTACGAGCAGTACTTC. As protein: CASSDIQGYEQYF.